Sequencing of this T cell receptor (beta chain) was carried out in a study of OX40 agonist ivuxolimab in advanced cancers. Study at large: In this cohort, patients received ivuxolimab, an agonistic anti-OX40 (CD134) antibody. Patients in dose escalation had liver, melanoma, kidney or head and neck cancers. Three patients, one with hepatocellular carcinoma and two with cutaneous melanoma, responded partially. Study conclusions and caveats: Normalized expansion of T-cell clones was also low for some nonresponders.

TCRdb's copy holds only in-frame clones and misses some; the assay was immunoSEQ multiplex PCR. The profile shows about 74,000 clones, approximately 88% of them singletons. The CDR3 extends over 14 amino acids. The germline gives CDR1 LNHDA, CDR2 SQIVND (reference sequence). The V end was cut by 6 bases, the J end by 0 bases, with 12 bases between. As concerns this clone: Its specificity is unknown.

This TCR derives from an adult with an advanced solid tumor such as melanoma, head and neck, liver or kidney cancer. The sample was CD4+ or CD8+ T cells sorted from blood, taken in a trial of the OX40 agonist ivuxolimab. J is TRBJ2-7 and V is TRBV19; the D call may be TRBD1 or TRBD2 (5 bases each). CDR3 protein: CASRRDGSSYEQYF. DNA for the CDR3: TGTGCCAGTAGGAGGGACGGTTCCTCCTACGAGCAGTACTTC. The full variable domain, in which reference TRBV19 and TRBJ2-7 provide the parts outside the CDR3, is DGGITQSPKYLFRKEGQNVTLSCEQNLNHDAMYWYRQDPGQGLRLIYYSQIVNDFQKGDIAEGYSVSREKKESFPLTVTSAQKNPTAFYLCASRRDGSSYEQYFGPGTRLTVT.